This entry describes one T cell receptor (beta chain). Trimming removed 1 base at V and 1 base at J, with 11 bases between. Germline loops: CDR1 SGHDT, CDR2 YYEEEE. The CDR3 has 15 amino acids. TCRdb's copy holds only in-frame clones and misses some; the assay was immunoSEQ multiplex PCR. The table shows some 140,000 clones, with 80% to 95% occurring only once. This specimen belongs to a study of T cell responses to AZD1222 COVID-19 vaccine. The chain recombines TRBV5-6 with TRBJ1-2; no firm D call. The TCR originated in an adult in good health. The input for sequencing was peripheral blood, taken on day 0 of AZD1222 vaccination. CDR3 sequence: CASSLLLGFNYGYTF. The DNA for the CDR3 is TGTGCCAGCAGCTTGCTCCTGGGATTTAACTATGGCTACACCTTC.